The 31 T cell receptor beta chains reported below all come from one sample, sequenced in a study of response to subunit inactivated influenza vaccine (dated by TCRdb to between 2017 and 2018). Libraries were prepared through RT-PCR. The instrument was an Illumina HiSeq 2500. TCRdb reanalyzed the raw reads on its own, using fastp at Q25 for trimming and MiXCR for clone calling, and kept in-frame beta chains. Entries are consolidated by CDR3 protein sequence, retaining the most common genes and DNA. This sample has roughly 700,000 distinct CDR3 sequences in its table, and roughly 13% of those were observed once. The ten largest make up less than 7% of the sample. Sequencing used PBMCs from blood, obtained 14 to 15 days before vaccination. These receptors were obtained from a man aged 50-59 years who received an inactivated influenza vaccine. Donor details come from another sample of the same person, matched by shared clones.

This clonotype was seen a handful of times. Relative to the germline gene, one junction end is altered; a read error may explain this. The CDR3 sequence: CASSFPGAKTGELFF. The CDR3 nucleotides read TGTGCCAGCAGTTTTCCGGGGGCGAAGACCGGGGAGCTGTTTTTT. The rearrangement uses TRBV28 and TRBJ2-2, with D possibly being TRBD1 or TRBD2 (6 bases each). This CDR3 contains 15 residues. CDR1 is MDHEN and CDR2 is SYDVKM in the germline V gene.

This clonotype has more than one count but fewer than ten. The chain is built from TRBV11-2 and TRBJ2-5; D could derive from TRBD1 or TRBD2 (5 bases each). Between the trimmed V and J ends, which lost 3 bases and 3 bases, there was a span of 17 bases. The CDR3 loop spans 16 amino acids. Germline assignment: CDR1 SGHAT and CDR2 FQNNGV. The CDR3 nucleotides are TGTGCCAGCAGCTTCCCTGGGGGAGCATCTGAAGAGACCCAGTACTTC. Protein sequence: CASSFPGGASEETQYF.

In the case of this clonotype: A much larger clone differs from this one at a single base, so this may be a read error. J is TRBJ2-7 and V is TRBV29-1; D remains unclear. This CDR3 is 13 amino acids long. Germline loops: CDR1 SQVTM, CDR2 ANQGSEA. The germline V and J ends were trimmed by 4 bases and 7 bases, with 17 bases remaining between them. In DNA form, the CDR3 reads TGCAGCGTTGTGACCGGGTACCGTGGGGAGCAGTACTTC. Translation gives CSVVTGYRGEQYF.

This clonotype has only a few counts. An end of the junction does not agree with germline; a read error may underlie this. V gene TRBV20-1 combines with J gene TRBJ2-2; 7 positions agree with TRBD1. The CDR3 covers 14 residues. CDR1 DFQATT and CDR2 SNEGSKA come from the germline V gene (reference sequence). The CDR3 protein is CSARDRANTGELFF. As DNA, the CDR3 is TGCAGTGCCAGAGACAGGGCGAACACCGGGGAGCTGTTTTTT.

Only a few counts were recorded for this clonotype. The chain couples TRBV3-1 to TRBJ1-1, with TRBD1 identical over 10 bases. The CDR3 has 15 residues. After removal of 3 bases from V and 1 base from J, the junction contained 2 bases not matched to a gene. Germline lookup yields CDR1 LGHDT and CDR2 YNNKEL (reference sequence). CDR3 region: CASSHRDRGNTEAFF. The CDR3 bases are TGTGCCAGCAGCCATAGGGACAGGGGGAACACTGAAGCTTTCTTT.

This clonotype has just a few counts. The V call is TRBV10-3, the J call TRBJ1-1; D is perhaps TRBD1 (5 bases). The V gene lost 6 bases and the J gene lost 1 base, with 9 bases spanning the gap. From germline, CDR1 is ENHRY and CDR2 SYGVKD. This CDR3 is built from 13 residues. The CDR3 sequence is CAISGAKNTEAFF. For the CDR3, the DNA is TGTGCCATCAGCGGGGCCAAGAACACTGAAGCTTTCTTT.

There are many counts of this clonotype. V and J are TRBV3-1 and TRBJ2-1; D is unclear. Trimming took 0 bases from V and 4 from J, leaving 10 bases between them. The CDR3 spans 15 residues. Germline values: CDR1 LGHDT, CDR2 YNNKEL (reference sequence). The CDR3 DNA is TGTGCCAGCAGCCAAGACTCCGAACAGTACAATGAGCAGTTCTTC. It yields the protein CASSQDSEQYNEQFF.

This clonotype was recorded many times. The chain links TRBV24-1 to TRBJ2-1, with D tentatively TRBD1 or TRBD2 (5 bases each). Germline CDR1 and CDR2: KGHDR and SFDVKD. The CDR3 spans 17 residues. V lost 2 bases, J lost 8 bases, and 21 bases lay in between. The CDR3 region is CATSDSSGTINEDEQFF. The CDR3 DNA reads as TGTGCCACCAGTGATTCGTCCGGGACCATAAACGAGGATGAGCAGTTCTTC.

This clonotype has a handful of counts. J is TRBJ1-2 and V is TRBV24-1, with no clear D. The germline CDR1 and CDR2 sequences are KGHDR and SFDVKD. This CDR3 is built from 13 residues. V lost 6 bases and J lost 0, with 7 bases in between. The CDR3 loop reads CATSSSANYGYTF. The CDR3 DNA is TGTGCCACCAGTTCATCAGCTAACTATGGCTACACCTTC.

V and J are TRBV20-1 and TRBJ2-5; D might be TRBD1 (5 bases). Trimming took 1 base from V and 5 from J, leaving 11 bases between them. From germline, CDR1 is DFQATT and CDR2 SNEGSKA (reference sequence). The CDR3 covers 13 residues. CDR3: CSARGRGSETQYF. The CDR3 DNA reads as TGCAGTGCTAGAGGAAGGGGAAGCGAGACCCAGTACTTC.

This clonotype was observed many times. V gene TRBV3-1 combines with J gene TRBJ2-5; perhaps D is TRBD1 or TRBD2 (5 bases each). CDR3 size: 16 residues. Germline-derived CDR1 and CDR2 are LGHDT and YNNKEL (reference sequence). The V end lost 0 bases, the J end lost 1 base, and 12 bases lay between the germline ends. The CDR3 region is CASSQDRGVVQETQYF. The CDR3 DNA is TGTGCCAGCAGCCAAGATCGAGGGGTGGTCCAAGAGACCCAGTACTTC.

This clonotype was found a few times. The V gene is TRBV7-8, the J gene TRBJ2-7, with 11 bases matching TRBD1. The junction had 5 bases not matched to a gene; V was cut back by 3 bases and J by 4 bases. There are 15 residues in the CDR3. Germline V gene sequence: CDR1 SGHVS, CDR2 FQNEAQ. The CDR3 loop is CASSFLGTGGYEQYF. The CDR3 coding sequence is TGTGCCAGCAGCTTTTTGGGGACAGGGGGATACGAGCAGTACTTC. The full variable domain, with the rest looked up from reference TRBV7-8 and TRBJ2-7, is GAGVSQSPRYKVAKRGQDVALRCDPISGHVSLFWYQQALGQGPEFLTYFQNEAQLDKSGLPSDRFFAERPEGSVSTLKIQRTQQEDSAVYLCASSFLGTGGYEQYFGPGTRLTVT.

This clonotype appeared a few times. The rearrangement links TRBV28 to TRBJ2-7; the D gene is possibly TRBD1 (6 bases). Germline V lookup: CDR1 MDHEN, CDR2 SYDVKM. The CDR3 spans 17 residues. V dropped 5 bases and J dropped 0 bases, with 20 bases sitting between them. This CDR3 reads CASSTPRGWGPSYEQYF. DNA for the CDR3: TGTGCCAGCAGTACCCCCCGGGGCTGGGGGCCCTCCTACGAGCAGTACTTC. Looking up the rest from reference TRBV28 and TRBJ2-7 gives the full variable domain: DVKVTQSSRYLVKRTGEKVFLECVQDMDHENMFWYRQDPGLGLRLIYFSYDVKMKEKGDIPEGYSVSREKKERFSLILESASTNQTSMYLCASSTPRGWGPSYEQYFGPGTRLTVT.

In DNA, the CDR3 is TGCGCCAGCAGCTCCGGGACAGGGCCCACTGAAGCTTTCTTT. Translated, it gives CASSSGTGPTEAFF. This sequence joins TRBV5-1 and TRBJ1-1; 9 bases are shared with TRBD1. This CDR3 has 14 amino acids. V was clipped by 3 bases and J by 4 bases; unmatched bases: 4. The germline CDR1 and CDR2 sequences are SGHRS and YFSETQ. Full variable domain (outside the CDR3, taken from reference TRBV5-1 and TRBJ1-1): KAGVTQTPRYLIKTRGQQVTLSCSPISGHRSVSWYQQTPGQGLQFLFEYFSETQRNKGNFPGRFSGRQFSNSRSEMNVSTLELGDSALYLCASSSGTGPTEAFFGQGTRLTVV.

This clonotype was seen ten or more times. This CDR3 reads CSARDLGMEQFF. The CDR3 nucleotides are TGCAGTGCTAGAGATCTGGGGATGGAGCAGTTCTTC. The rearrangement uses TRBV20-1 and TRBJ2-1; no definite D call. Germline V gene lookup returns CDR1 DFQATT and CDR2 SNEGSKA (reference sequence). The CDR3 is made up of 12 amino acids. Trimming shortened V by 0 bases and J by 10 bases, and 10 bases separated the two germline ends.

The chain uses TRBV15 and TRBJ2-3; TRBD2 matches 8 bases. The CDR3 totals 15 residues. CDR1 and CDR2 (germline): LNHNV, YYDKDF (reference sequence). J lost 5 bases, V lost 2 bases, and 6 bases had no gene match. In DNA form, the CDR3 reads TGTGCCACCAGCAGATCACCTACTAGCGGAGATACGCAGTATTTT. It yields the protein CATSRSPTSGDTQYF.

This clonotype was found a few times. Here the CDR3 DNA reads TGTGCCAGCCCACGGGGGACTAGCTTCCATACGCAGTATTTT. It yields the protein CASPRGTSFHTQYF. The gene calls are TRBV6-2 or TRBV6-3 and TRBJ2-3; TRBD2 matches 9 bases. The CDR3 spans 14 residues. Per the germline V gene, CDR1 is MNHEY and CDR2 is SVGEGT. V lost 8 bases, J lost 7 bases, and 10 bases stayed unmatched.

This clonotype was counted at least ten times. V gene TRBV7-9 combines with J gene TRBJ1-4; D is unclear. Trimming cost V 4 bases and J 8 bases, with 8 bases left between them. This CDR3 is 12 amino acids long. The V gene's germline CDR1 is SEHNR and CDR2 FQNEAQ (reference sequence). The CDR3 DNA sequence: TGTGCCAGCAGCTCAGGCCAGGAAAAACTGTTTTTT. Encoded protein: CASSSGQEKLFF.

CDR3 protein: CASSYVRDGSYEQYF. CDR3 nucleotides: TGTGCCAGCAGCTACGTTAGGGACGGTTCCTACGAGCAGTACTTC. V usage is TRBV6-5 and J usage is TRBJ2-7, with D perhaps given as TRBD1 or TRBD2 (5 bases each). There are 15 residues in the CDR3. The V end lost 6 bases, the J end lost 1 base, and 16 bases lay between the germline ends. CDR1 and CDR2 (germline): MNHEY, SVGAGI.

This chain connects TRBV20-1 to TRBJ2-5, with 8 bases identical to TRBD2. CDR1 and CDR2 (germline): DFQATT, SNEGSKA (reference sequence). This CDR3 is 14 amino acids long. J was trimmed by 3 bases and V by 3 bases; bases with no gene match: 6. The CDR3 region is CSASITSGKETQYF. The CDR3 nucleotides are TGCAGTGCTAGTATAACTAGCGGAAAAGAGACCCAGTACTTC.

This clonotype occurred a few times. The chain recombines TRBV11-1 with TRBJ2-6, with D perhaps matching TRBD1 (6 bases). This CDR3 has 21 amino acids. CDR1 is SGHAT, CDR2 FQDESV, per germline (reference sequence). V was shortened by 5 bases and J by 2 bases, with 28 bases between the two germline ends. In DNA, the CDR3 is TGTGCCAGCAGCCGTTTCCGGGACAATGATCGACGAGTGCCTGGGGCCAACGTCCTGACTTTC. Amino acids: CASSRFRDNDRRVPGANVLTF.

V is TRBV9 and J is TRBJ1-3, with unresolved D. Germline CDR1 is SGDLS and CDR2 is YYNGEE. The CDR3 runs 16 residues. V lost 4 bases and J 0 bases, leaving 14 bases between the germline ends. For the CDR3, the DNA is TGTGCCAGCAGCCTCACCGGGGTATTCTCTGGAAACACCATATATTTT. It translates to CASSLTGVFSGNTIYF.

This clonotype was counted only a few times. The rearrangement links TRBV5-6 to TRBJ2-4; D is unresolved. V was pared by 6 bases and J by 7 bases, with 14 bases between. This CDR3 region has 13 residues. The germline V gene has CDR1 SGHDT and CDR2 YYEEEE. CDR3 amino acids: CASTDLMGNIQYF. The CDR3 bases are TGTGCCAGCACCGACCTGATGGGCAACATTCAGTACTTC.

This clonotype was observed many times. The gene calls are TRBV7-8 and TRBJ2-5, with D possibly matching TRBD1 (6 bases). Germline values: CDR1 SGHVS, CDR2 FQNEAQ. The CDR3 covers 13 residues. Between the trimmed V and J ends, which lost 1 base and 5 bases, there was a span of 8 bases. The CDR3 nucleotides read TGTGCCAGCAGCTTAGACAGGGTTGAGACCCAGTACTTC. This gives the protein CASSLDRVETQYF.

Only a few counts were recorded for this clonotype. Written as DNA, the CDR3 is TGTGCCAGCAGCCCGGGACTAGCGGGGGGGGGCGGTAATGAGCAGTTCTTC. Protein product: CASSPGLAGGGGNEQFF. The gene calls are TRBV7-2 and TRBJ2-1; TRBD2 matches at 16 bases. The V segment lost 5 bases and the J segment 7 bases; nucleotides outside the gene matches: 8. The CDR3 contains 17 residues. The germline V gene has CDR1 SGHTA and CDR2 FQGNSA.

This clonotype occurred many times. The rearrangement joins TRBV29-1 to TRBJ2-2; 11 nucleotides match TRBD2. Germline V gene data show CDR1 as SQVTM and CDR2 as ANQGSEA. The CDR3 runs 16 residues. The V gene end was trimmed by 6 bases and the J gene end by 4 bases; junction bases not matched to a gene: 10. Here the CDR3 reads CSVMMGLAAPTGELFF. Here the CDR3 DNA reads TGCAGCGTGATGATGGGACTAGCGGCCCCCACCGGGGAGCTGTTTTTT.

This clonotype was detected a few times. The chain links TRBV5-1 to TRBJ2-1; D remains unclear. V lost 3 bases to trimming and J lost 8 bases, with 15 bases between them. Germline CDR1 reads SGHRS; CDR2 reads YFSETQ. The CDR3 is 14 amino acids. The CDR3 bases are TGCGCCAGCAGCTCAGCACGCGTCGGCGATGAGCAGTTCTTC. Translated: CASSSARVGDEQFF.

This clonotype was detected ten times or more. J is TRBJ2-5 and V is TRBV15; the D gene is possibly TRBD1 (5 bases). Per germline, CDR1 LNHNV and CDR2 YYDKDF (reference sequence). The CDR3 loop spans 16 amino acids. Trimming pared 0 bases from V and 5 bases from J, leaving 16 bases between. The CDR3 sequence: CATSRDQLGDEETQYF. In DNA form, the CDR3 reads TGTGCCACCAGCAGAGATCAGTTAGGGGATGAGGAGACCCAGTACTTC. Full variable domain (remainder filled in from reference TRBV15 and TRBJ2-5): DAMVIQNPRYQVTQFGKPVTLSCSQTLNHNVMYWYQQKSSQAPKLLFHYYDKDFNNEADTPDNFQSRRPNTSFCFLDIRSPGLGDTAMYLCATSRDQLGDEETQYFGPGTRLLVL.

A few counts support this clonotype. The CDR3, as DNA: TGTGCCAGCAAAGCGGGAGCCTACAATGAGCAGTTCTTC. Its translation: CASKAGAYNEQFF. This chain connects TRBV9 to TRBJ2-1, with TRBD2 matching over 8 bases. After removal of 6 bases from V and 2 bases from J, the junction contained 1 base not matched to a gene. The V gene's germline CDR1 is SGDLS and CDR2 YYNGEE. CDR3 length equals 13 residues. The full variable domain, completed using reference TRBV9 and TRBJ2-1, is DSGVTQTPKHLITATGQRVTLRCSPRSGDLSVYWYQQSLDQGLQFLIQYYNGEERAKGNILERFSAQQFPDLHSELNLSSLELGDSALYFCASKAGAYNEQFFGPGTRLTVL.

CDR3 in amino acids: CSARTVVSYNEQFF. CDR3 DNA sequence: TGCAGTGCTAGGACAGTCGTATCCTACAATGAGCAGTTCTTC. The chain combines TRBV20-1 with TRBJ2-1; maybe TRBD1 (5 bases). V lost 3 bases, J lost 1 base, and 10 bases lay in between. The CDR3 loop spans 14 amino acids. Per germline, CDR1 DFQATT and CDR2 SNEGSKA (reference sequence).

This chain uses TRBV15 with TRBJ2-1; D ambiguous. This CDR3 region has 13 residues. Looked up from germline, CDR1 is LNHNV and CDR2 is YYDKDF (reference sequence). V lost 3 bases and J 6 bases, leaving 9 bases between the germline ends. CDR3 DNA: TGTGCCACCAGCAGCCTTCAGTCCAATGAGCAGTTCTTC. It is translated as CATSSLQSNEQFF. The complete variable domain, with remaining parts taken from reference TRBV15 and TRBJ2-1, reads DAMVIQNPRYQVTQFGKPVTLSCSQTLNHNVMYWYQQKSSQAPKLLFHYYDKDFNNEADTPDNFQSRRPNTSFCFLDIRSPGLGDTAMYLCATSSLQSNEQFFGPGTRLTVL.